Described below is a single T cell receptor (beta chain) sequence and its context. Clones were read by immunoSEQ multiplex PCR, and TCRdb kept only the in-frame ones, dropping some. The sample holds roughly 170,000 clones, around 95% seen once. The CDR3 is 15 residues long. Trimming took off 5 bases at V and 3 bases at J, with 16 bases between the two ends. Looked up from germline, CDR1 is SGHTA and CDR2 is FQGNSA. These data are taken from a study of control samples from healthy donors and cancer patients. The sequenced sample was blood. The TCR was taken from a woman aged 55-70 years in good health. The rearrangement uses TRBV7-2 and TRBJ1-1; D may be TRBD1 (5 bases). The DNA of the CDR3 is TGTGCCAGCAGCCCGGGGGGACTGGGAGACACTGAAGCTTTCTTT. This translates into CASSPGGLGDTEAFF.